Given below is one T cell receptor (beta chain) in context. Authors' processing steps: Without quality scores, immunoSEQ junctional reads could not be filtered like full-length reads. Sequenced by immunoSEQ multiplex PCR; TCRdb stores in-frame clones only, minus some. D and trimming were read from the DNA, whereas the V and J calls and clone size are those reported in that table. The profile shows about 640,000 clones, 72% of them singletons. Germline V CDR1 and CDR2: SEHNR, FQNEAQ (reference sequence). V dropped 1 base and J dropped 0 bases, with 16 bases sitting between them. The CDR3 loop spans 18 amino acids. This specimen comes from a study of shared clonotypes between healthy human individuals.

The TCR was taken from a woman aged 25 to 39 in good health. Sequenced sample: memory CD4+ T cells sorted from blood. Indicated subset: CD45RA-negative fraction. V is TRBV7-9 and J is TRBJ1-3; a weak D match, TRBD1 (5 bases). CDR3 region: CASSLGFGGDYSGNTIYF. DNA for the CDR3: TGTGCCAGCAGCTTAGGGTTCGGGGGAGATTACTCTGGAAACACCATATATTTT.